This T cell receptor (beta chain) was retrieved from a study of CD8 T cells in Susac syndrome. Study as a whole: There were six sequenced Susac syndrome patients with active disease and roughly 8 in remission. Patients with Susac syndrome were therapy-naive, treated with corticosteroids, or treated with intravenous immunoglobulin alone when blood was collected. Regarding the study as a whole: Susac syndrome CD4+ T cell repertoires showed no clonal expansion.

TEMRA cells were enriched by FACS, and CD4+ and CD8+ T cells were negatively isolated. A note on this clonotype: Its antigen remains unidentified.

The V end lost 4 bases, the J end lost 14 bases, and 9 bases lay between the germline ends. CDR3 length equals 11 residues. Germline CDR1 reads SEHNR; CDR2 reads FQNEAQ (reference sequence). Reverse transcription of about 0.45 to 1 ug RNA was carried out with random hexamers. Using its own MiXCR run on the immunoSEQ multiplex PCR reads, TCRdb lists one record per CDR3 protein. The data contain about 190,000 distinct CDR3 sequences, approximately 96% of them seen just once; the ten biggest clones take up approximately 0.089%. The sample taken for sequencing was CD4+ T cells from PBMCs. V is TRBV7-9 and J is TRBJ1-6; a possible D gene is TRBD1 (6 bases). This TCR was sampled from a human donor with Susac syndrome. As DNA, the CDR3 is TGTGCCAGCAGCTCCCAGGGGTCCCTCCACTTT. It translates to CASSSQGSLHF.